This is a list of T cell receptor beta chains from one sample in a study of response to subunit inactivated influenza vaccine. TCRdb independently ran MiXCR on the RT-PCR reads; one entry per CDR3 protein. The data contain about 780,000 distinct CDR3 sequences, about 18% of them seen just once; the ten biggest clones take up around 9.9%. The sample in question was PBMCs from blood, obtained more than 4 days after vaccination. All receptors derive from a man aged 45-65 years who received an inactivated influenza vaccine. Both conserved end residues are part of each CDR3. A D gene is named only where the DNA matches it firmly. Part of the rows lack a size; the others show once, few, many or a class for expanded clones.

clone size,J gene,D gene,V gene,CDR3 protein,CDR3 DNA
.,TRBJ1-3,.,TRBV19,CATAGNTIYF,TGTGCCACAGCTGGAAACACCATATATTTT
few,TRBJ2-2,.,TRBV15,CATSRDRGGINTGELFF,TGTGCCACCAGCAGAGATCGGGGCGGAATAAACACCGGGGAGCTGTTTTTT
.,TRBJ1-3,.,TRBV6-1,CASRRTRRGLASSGNTIYF,TGTGCCAGTCGGCGAACTCGCCGGGGACTTGCCTCCTCTGGAAACACCATATATTTT
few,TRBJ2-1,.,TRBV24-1,CATRDGQNYNEQFF,TGTGCCACCAGGGACGGACAGAACTACAATGAGCAGTTCTTC
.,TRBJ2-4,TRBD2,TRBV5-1,CASSLTSGLAKNIQYF,TGCGCCAGCAGCTTGACTAGCGGGCTAGCCAAAAACATTCAGTACTTC
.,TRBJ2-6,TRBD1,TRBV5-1,CASSLGLTGANSGANVLTF,TGCGCCAGCAGCTTGGGACTGACAGGGGCCAACTCTGGGGCCAACGTCCTGACTTTC
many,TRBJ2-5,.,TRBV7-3,CASSRTEQETQYF,TGTGCCAGCAGCAGGACAGAACAAGAGACCCAGTACTTC
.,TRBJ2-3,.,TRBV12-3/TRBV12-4,CASSPQDYLSTDTQYF,TGTGCCAGCAGTCCCCAGGACTATTTGAGCACAGATACGCAGTATTTT
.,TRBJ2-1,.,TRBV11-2,CASSLDFAGVEQFF,TGTGCCAGCAGCTTAGATTTTGCTGGAGTGGAGCAGTTCTTC
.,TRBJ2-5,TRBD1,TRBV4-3,CASSQDYARGHETQYF,TGCGCCAGCAGCCAAGATTACGCCAGGGGGCACGAGACCCAGTACTTC
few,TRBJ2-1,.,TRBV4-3,CASSQGPETYNEQFF,TGCGCCAGCAGCCAAGGACCAGAAACCTACAATGAGCAGTTCTTC
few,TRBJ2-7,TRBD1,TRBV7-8,CASSPWVADRAYEQYF,TGTGCCAGCAGCCCATGGGTGGCTGACAGGGCTTACGAGCAGTACTTC
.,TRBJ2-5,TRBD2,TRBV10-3,CATGTSVETQYF,TGTGCCACCGGGACTAGCGTCGAGACCCAGTACTTC
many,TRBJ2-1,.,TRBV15,CATSSDSRNNEQFF,TGTGCCACCAGCAGCGATAGCAGAAACAATGAGCAGTTCTTC
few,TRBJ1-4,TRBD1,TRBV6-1,CASRPGQGANEKLFF,TGTGCCAGCAGACCCGGACAGGGGGCTAATGAAAAACTGTTTTTT
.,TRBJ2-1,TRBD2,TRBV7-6,CASSLRRSGGAFDEQFF,TGTGCCAGCAGCCTACGTCGAAGCGGGGGGGCCTTTGATGAGCAGTTCTTC
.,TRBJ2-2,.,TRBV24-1,CATQAPRGNTGELFF,TGTGCCACCCAAGCGCCCAGGGGGAACACCGGGGAGCTGTTTTTT
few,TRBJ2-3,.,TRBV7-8,CASSQYGQASTDTQYF,TGTGCCAGCAGCCAATACGGCCAGGCAAGCACAGATACGCAGTATTTT
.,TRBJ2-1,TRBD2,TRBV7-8,CASSSPSGGAFEQFF,TGTGCCAGCAGCTCACCTAGCGGGGGGGCGTTTGAGCAGTTCTTC
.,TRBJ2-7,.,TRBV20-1,CSARDPQGIYEQYF,TGCAGTGCTAGAGATCCACAGGGAATCTACGAGCAGTACTTC
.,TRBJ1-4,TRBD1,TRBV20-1,CSARTQGASNEKLFF,TGCAGTGCTCGAACTCAGGGGGCTTCTAATGAAAAACTGTTTTTT
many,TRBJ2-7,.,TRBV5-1,CASSIIAADHEQYF,TGCGCCAGCAGCATCATAGCGGCTGATCACGAGCAGTACTTC
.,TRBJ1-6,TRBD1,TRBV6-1,CASSQGTGGGSPLHF,TGTGCCAGCAGCCAAGGGACAGGGGGTGGTTCACCCCTCCACTTT
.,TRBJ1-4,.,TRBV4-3,CASSQGASTNEKLFF,TGCGCCAGCAGCCAAGGGGCCTCAACTAATGAAAAACTGTTTTTT
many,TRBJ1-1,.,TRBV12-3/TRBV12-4,CASSLAGAGSTEAFF,TGTGCCAGCAGTTTGGCCGGGGCCGGGAGCACTGAAGCTTTCTTT
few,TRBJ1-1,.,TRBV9,CASSVGEQGDWAFF,TGTGCCAGCAGCGTAGGGGAACAGGGCGACTGGGCTTTCTTT
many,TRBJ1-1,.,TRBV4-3,CASSQDIWTQGAFF,TGCGCCAGCAGCCAAGATATTTGGACCCAGGGAGCTTTCTTT
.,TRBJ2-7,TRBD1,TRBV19,CATRDRGRYEQYF,TGTGCCACCCGGGACAGGGGCAGGTACGAGCAGTACTTC
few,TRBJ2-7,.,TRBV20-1,CSAGAGWNYEQYF,TGCAGTGCCGGTGCAGGGTGGAACTACGAGCAGTACTTC
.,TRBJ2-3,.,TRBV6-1,CASSEAWGGTDTQYF,TGTGCCAGCAGTGAAGCGTGGGGGGGCACAGATACGCAGTATTTT
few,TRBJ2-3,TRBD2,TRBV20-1,CSARGLADTDTQYF,TGCAGTGCGAGAGGACTAGCGGACACAGATACGCAGTATTTT
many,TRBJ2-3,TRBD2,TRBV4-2,CASSPQGTSGGTTDTQYF,TGTGCCAGCAGCCCACAAGGGACTAGCGGGGGGACCACAGATACGCAGTATTTT
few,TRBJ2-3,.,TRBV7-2,CASRSRTATSTDTQYF,TGTGCCAGCAGGTCTAGGACAGCTACTAGCACAGATACGCAGTATTTT
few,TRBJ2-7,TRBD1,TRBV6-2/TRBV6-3,CASSYEGQGYEQYF,TGTGCCAGCAGTTACGAGGGACAGGGATACGAGCAGTACTTC
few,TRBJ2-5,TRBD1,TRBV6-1,CASTEQGPLRTQYF,TGTGCCAGCACCGAACAGGGGCCCCTTAGGACCCAGTACTTC
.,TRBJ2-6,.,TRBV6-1,CASSGLAGPSGANVLTF,TGTGCCAGCAGTGGTCTGGCAGGCCCCTCTGGGGCCAACGTCCTGACTTTC
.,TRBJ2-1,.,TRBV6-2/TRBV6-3,CASSLGFLGTYNEQFF,TGTGCCAGCAGTCTCGGGTTCCTTGGGACCTACAATGAGCAGTTCTTC